This T cell receptor (beta chain) was identified in a study of T cells in Graves' hyperthyroidism and ophthalmopathy (dated by TCRdb to the late 2010s). Notes on the research overall: Peripheral blood was sampled at the time of initial diagnosis, prior to any treatment. TCR Vbeta CDR3 sequencing of roughly 140 peripheral blood samples (approximately 44 ophthalmopathy, roughly 74 hyperthyroidism and roughly 17 progressor patients) is reported in the paper. TCR V-J signatures able to tell the groups apart were searched for in a discovery cohort of approximately 95 patients, of whom 43 had Graves' ophthalmopathy and some 60 had stable Graves' hyperthyroidism. Following sampling, methimazole starting at 30 mg daily was given to hyperthyroidism patients, and high-dose intravenous methylprednisolone was given to ophthalmopathy patients. For training and testing, the roughly 93 patients in the discovery cohort were randomly divided in a 7:3 ratio. In about 6 Graves' hyperthyroidism patients, the study also compared T-cell repertoires from thyroid tissue with T-cell repertoires from blood. Prospective prediction of ophthalmopathy was tested in an independent validation cohort of approximately 19 hyperthyroidism patients and around 16 patients who later progressed to ophthalmopathy. Beyond this particular receptor, the publication reports: No statistical method was used to set the sample size in advance, and investigators knew the group allocation. In validation, progression to ophthalmopathy was predicted by the model with around 71% sensitivity and 72% to 85% specificity, a median of 6.5 months before onset. In cross-validation, a model built on a 13 V-J signature told ophthalmopathy apart from stable hyperthyroidism with under 90% sensitivity and roughly 83% specificity, and in testing the same model reached 80%/75%. Most expanded thyroid clonotypes (frequency above 0.001) were also detected in blood, suggesting blood repertoires may reflect thyroid immune responses.

Comment on this clonotype: It lacks a known antigen. Base qualities are missing; no much larger clone stands one base away.

CDR1 and CDR2 are read off the germline V gene as MDHEN and SYDVKM. For this chain, trimming is 2 bases at the V end and 2 bases at the J end, and the number of junction bases without a gene match is 5. The CDR3 runs 17 residues from the cysteine to the phenylalanine. CDR3 DNA only is kept here, 51 bases in frame from base 1. A patient counted as having stable Graves' hyperthyroidism if no progression to ophthalmopathy occurred over 18 months of follow-up. Hyperthyroidism patients were newly diagnosed, had a disease duration of under 2 months, and were aged 18 to 65 years. The study excluded patients with uncontrolled infections, other autoimmune diseases, pregnancy or lactation. Diagnoses were based on clinical symptoms, serum thyroxine and TRAb, thyroid ultrasound and orbital computed tomography. Ficoll-Paque density gradient centrifugation was used to isolate PBMCs from 9.5 to 10 ml of fresh peripheral blood. Total RNA was extracted using Trizol reagent, and RNA quality was assessed on an Agilent 2100 Bioanalyzer.

The TCR beta CDR3 regions were amplified from RNA transcripts. The TCR CDR3 was subjected to a first round of RT-PCR using the HTBI primer set and the Qiagen OneStep RT-PCR kit. Libraries were constructed in a second round of multiplex PCR, after which size selection and purification were performed. Paired-end sequencing of the libraries was performed with 100 bp reads on an Illumina HiSeq2000. As for how the authors treated the data: SOAPnuke was used to process the raw data, removing reads that contained adapters or uncalled bases, had a mean Phred below 15, or lacked an exact match to the constant primer or identifier. High-quality paired reads were merged using COPE v1.2.5, and each unique nucleotide sequence was defined as a clonotype. MiTCR v1.1 was used to align the clonotypes against IMGT TRBV, TRBD and TRBJ reference segments. Analysis was restricted to V-J combinations with a frequency above 0.0001, which covered about 99% of repertoires. The TCS score was defined as F50 (clonal expansion) divided by E x V (chaos), with BLOSUM62-based TCRdist calculated between CDR3 peptides within each V-J. Welch's t-statistics and random forest reduced roughly 500 V-J features to under 15, which were used in a naive Bayes classifier (R e1071). TCRdb redid the processing of the public reads, applying fastp at Q25 and MiXCR, and retained in-frame beta chains. For every CDR3 protein sequence, its rows merge into one entry that carries the most common genes and DNA. The V and J calls were not made by the authors but by TCRdb's processing. The sample contains some 180,000 distinct CDR3 sequences, around 17% of them found a single time. Clones ranked in the top ten supply roughly 49% of the sample.

The sequence was collected from a woman aged 45 to 65 with Graves' hyperthyroidism. The rearranged segments are TRBV28 and TRBJ2-5; 13 central nucleotides agree with TRBD2. The sequenced sample consisted of blood. The bases are TGTGCCAGCAGTTTAAAATGGGGACTAGCGGGGCAAGAGACCCAGTACTTC. Its protein product is CASSLKWGLAGQETQYF.